This T cell receptor beta chain was captured in a study of T-cell reconstitution after alpha-beta-depleted transplantation in children. This CDR3 spans 14 amino acids. Germline assignment: CDR1 LGHDT and CDR2 YNNKEL (reference sequence). This sample's TCRbeta library carried unique molecular identifier barcodes. TCRdb itself ran the PCR reads through MiXCR, one entry per CDR3 protein. The repertoire holds hundreds of thousands of distinct CDR3 sequences, with less than 15% as singletons. Notes on the study in general: Surviving recipient T cells and thymic progenitors accounted for the high day-60 TCRbeta diversity observed in some patients. Several hundred rapidly expanded clones from non-depleted graft cells reportedly supplied alpha-beta T cells about two months post-transplant. The authors attributed T-cell counts and diversity one year after transplant mostly to newly produced T cells.

As regards this clonotype: Its specificity is unknown. One end of the junction fails to match germline, which may point to a read error.

This TCR was sampled from a girl aged 2-9 years with congenital amegakaryocytic thrombocytopenia, due to receive a stem cell transplant. The source material was PBMCs, sampled before TCRalphabeta/CD19-depleted stem cell transplant. J is TRBJ1-1 and V is TRBV3-1, with D hard to call. The chain's CDR3 is CASSQGGRNSEAFF. DNA for the CDR3: TGTGCCAGCAGCCAAGGCGGGAGGAACTCTGAAGCTTTCTTT.